This passage covers 16 T cell receptor beta chains from one sample sequenced in a study of radiotherapy plus CTLA-4 blockade in lung cancer. Sequenced by immunoSEQ multiplex PCR; TCRdb stores in-frame clones only, minus some. The sample lists 81,000 or so clones, around 86% occurring once. This sample comprised peripheral blood, obtained from a patient treated with radiotherapy plus ipilimumab. These receptors all come from a human donor with non-small cell lung cancer that progressed on radiotherapy plus ipilimumab.

V is TRBV5-5 and J is TRBJ1-1; D is unclear. V dropped 1 base and J dropped 2 bases, with 12 bases sitting between them. The CDR3 extends over 15 amino acids. Germline V gene lookup returns CDR1 SGHKS and CDR2 YYEKEE (reference sequence). The chain's CDR3 is CASSLLGGYNTEAFF. CDR3 sequence (DNA): TGTGCCAGCAGCTTGCTGGGTGGTTATAACACTGAAGCTTTCTTT.

The V call is TRBV10-3, the J call TRBJ2-7, with D possibly matching TRBD2 (5 bases). CDR3 length: 13 residues. The germline CDR1 and CDR2 sequences are ENHRY and SYGVKD. Trimming shortened V by 2 bases and J by 3 bases, and 8 bases separated the two germline ends. CDR3 amino acids: CAISEREGYEQYF. The CDR3 DNA reads TGTGCCATCAGTGAGAGAGAGGGCTACGAGCAGTACTTC.

The chain carries TRBV30 and TRBJ1-1; D unclear. The CDR3 is made up of 13 amino acids. Germline loops: CDR1 GTSNPN, CDR2 SVGIG (reference sequence). Trimming removed 1 base at V and 0 bases at J, with 6 bases between. The CDR3 nucleotides are TGTGCCTGGAGTGGAGGGATGAACACTGAAGCTTTCTTT. The encoded protein is CAWSGGMNTEAFF.

This chain uses TRBV11-2 with TRBJ2-7; unclear D gene. V was trimmed by 1 base and J by 6 bases, leaving 13 bases between them. The CDR3 contains 14 residues. Per the germline V gene, CDR1 is SGHAT and CDR2 is FQNNGV. In DNA, the CDR3 is TGTGCCAGCAGCTTAGTGGGGTCCCGTGGCGAGCAGTACTTC. Its translation is CASSLVGSRGEQYF.

This clone came up a few times. The chain uses TRBV6-6 and TRBJ2-7, with 10 bases identical to TRBD1. V gave up 4 bases and J gave up 2 bases; unmatched junction bases: 2. The CDR3 is made up of 14 amino acids. Germline CDR1 reads MNHNY; CDR2 reads SVGAGI (reference sequence). CDR3 region: CASSWDRGPYEQYF. For the CDR3, the DNA is TGTGCCAGCAGTTGGGACAGGGGCCCCTACGAGCAGTACTTC.

The genes are TRBV7-9 and TRBJ1-6; a possible D gene is TRBD1 (5 bases). The CDR3 is 16 amino acids. The germline V gene encodes CDR1 SEHNR and CDR2 FQNEAQ (reference sequence). Trimming cost V 4 bases and J 9 bases, with 19 bases left between them. CDR3 residues: CASSSGEGQGGSPLHF. CDR3 DNA: TGTGCCAGCAGCTCCGGGGAGGGGCAGGGTGGTTCACCCCTCCACTTT.

This clone was seen only once. This rearrangement joins TRBV18 to TRBJ1-2; maybe TRBD1 (5 bases). Germline V gene data show CDR1 as KGHSH and CDR2 as LQKENI. The CDR3 contains 13 residues. Deletions cut 3 bases from V and 6 bases from J, with 11 bases between. The CDR3: CASSPGQGDGYTF. In nucleotides, the CDR3 is TGTGCCAGCTCACCGGGTCAGGGAGATGGCTACACCTTC.

The V gene is TRBV5-1, the J gene TRBJ1-1, with 9 bases matching TRBD1. Looked up from germline, CDR1 is SGHRS and CDR2 is YFSETQ. This CDR3 has 13 residues. V was clipped by 3 bases and J by 4 bases; unmatched bases: 1. The chain's CDR3 is CASSSGQGTEAFF. The CDR3 DNA reads as TGCGCCAGCAGCTCGGGACAGGGCACTGAAGCTTTCTTT.

This sequence joins TRBV6-6 and TRBJ1-1; 9 bases are a match to TRBD1. Germline V gene lookup returns CDR1 MNHNY and CDR2 SVGAGI (reference sequence). The CDR3 runs to 15 residues. Trimming cost V 7 bases and J 5 bases; bases outside gene matches: 11. Here the CDR3 reads CASTRGQGTGTEAFF. The CDR3 nucleotides read TGTGCCAGCACACGAGGACAGGGGACGGGGACTGAAGCTTTCTTT.

This rearrangement joins TRBV7-2 to TRBJ2-7; perhaps TRBD2 as D (5 bases). V lost 5 bases and J 5 bases, leaving 10 bases between the germline ends. From germline, CDR1 is SGHTA and CDR2 FQGNSA. The CDR3 spans 12 residues. The CDR3 nucleotides are TGTGCCAGCAGCCTACAGCGGAACGAGCAGTACTTC. Its protein product is CASSLQRNEQYF.

This clone was seen once. The V call is TRBV19, the J call TRBJ2-1; TRBD2 matches 7 bases. The germline CDR1 and CDR2 sequences are LNHDA and SQIVND (reference sequence). The CDR3 runs to 16 residues. The J segment lost 4 bases and the V segment lost 5 bases, leaving 11 bases of the junction unmatched. The CDR3: CASSPHSGLVYNEQFF. In DNA form, the CDR3 reads TGTGCCAGTAGTCCTCATTCCGGACTAGTGTACAATGAGCAGTTCTTC.

V is TRBV6-6 and J is TRBJ1-4, with D possibly matching TRBD1 (5 bases). Between the trimmed V and J ends, which lost 9 bases and 7 bases, there was a span of 18 bases. CDR1 is MNHNY and CDR2 is SVGAGI in the germline V gene (reference sequence). The CDR3 length is 14 residues. The CDR3 here is CASKIGGLGEKLFF. Written as DNA, the CDR3 is TGTGCCAGTAAAATTGGGGGTCTCGGTGAAAAACTGTTTTTT.

The gene calls are TRBV5-1 and TRBJ1-3; perhaps TRBD1 as D (5 bases). This CDR3 has 14 residues. V lost 0 bases and J 4 bases, leaving 8 bases between the germline ends. The germline gives CDR1 SGHRS, CDR2 YFSETQ. CDR3 DNA: TGCGCCAGCAGCTTGGAGGGGTTCGGAAACACCATATATTTT. It specifies CASSLEGFGNTIYF.

The genes are TRBV2 and TRBJ2-2, with TRBD1 identical over 7 bases. Germline V lookup: CDR1 SNHLY, CDR2 FYNNEI. V trimming: 6 bases; J trimming: 4 bases; junction bases outside the gene matches: 2. The CDR3 contains 13 residues. This CDR3 reads CASSQGVTGELFF. The CDR3 nucleotides are TGTGCCAGCAGCCAGGGGGTCACCGGGGAGCTGTTTTTT.

This clone is a singleton in its sample. V and J are TRBV5-1 and TRBJ2-5; D not certain. The CDR3 runs to 13 residues. V dropped 1 base and J dropped 5 bases, with 9 bases sitting between them. Germline V gene data show CDR1 as SGHRS and CDR2 as YFSETQ. CDR3 in amino acids: CASSLSQFETQYF. The CDR3 nucleotides are TGCGCCAGCAGCTTGAGTCAGTTCGAGACCCAGTACTTC.

The rearrangement joins TRBV11-1 to TRBJ1-1, with 10 positions matching TRBD1. The germline V gene has CDR1 SGHAT and CDR2 FQDESV (reference sequence). The J segment lost 3 bases and the V segment lost 5 bases, leaving 6 bases of the junction unmatched. This CDR3 region has 15 residues. CDR3 loop: CASSPQTGGDTEAFF. CDR3 in DNA: TGTGCCAGCAGCCCCCAGACAGGGGGCGACACTGAAGCTTTCTTT.